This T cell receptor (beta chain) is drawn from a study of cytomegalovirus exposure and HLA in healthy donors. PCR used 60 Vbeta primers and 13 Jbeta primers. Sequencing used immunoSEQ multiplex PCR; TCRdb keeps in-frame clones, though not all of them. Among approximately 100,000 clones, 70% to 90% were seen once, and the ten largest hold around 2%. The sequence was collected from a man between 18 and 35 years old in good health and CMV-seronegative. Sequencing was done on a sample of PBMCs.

CDR3 nucleotide sequence: TGTGCCACCAGCGTGGACAGGGCTGATCGCACCATATATTTT. It is translated as CATSVDRADRTIYF. The genes are TRBV15 and TRBJ1-3; 8 nucleotides match TRBD1. The germline V gene has CDR1 LNHNV and CDR2 YYDKDF (reference sequence). Trimming removed 5 bases from V and 9 bases from J; junction bases left unmatched: 9. This CDR3 is built from 14 residues.